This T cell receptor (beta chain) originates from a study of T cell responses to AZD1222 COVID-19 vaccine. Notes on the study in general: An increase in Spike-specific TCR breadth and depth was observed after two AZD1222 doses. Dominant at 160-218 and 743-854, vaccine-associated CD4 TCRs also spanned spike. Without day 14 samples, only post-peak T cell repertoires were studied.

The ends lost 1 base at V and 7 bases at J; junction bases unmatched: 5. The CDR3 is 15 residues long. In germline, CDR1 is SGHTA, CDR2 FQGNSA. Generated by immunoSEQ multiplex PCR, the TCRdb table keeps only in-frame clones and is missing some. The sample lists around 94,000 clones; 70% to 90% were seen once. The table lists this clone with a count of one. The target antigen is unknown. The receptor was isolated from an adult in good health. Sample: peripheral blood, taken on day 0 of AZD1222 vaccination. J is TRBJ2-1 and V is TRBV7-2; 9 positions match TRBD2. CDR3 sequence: CASSLVLAGRNEQFF. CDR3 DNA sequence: TGTGCCAGCAGCTTAGTTCTAGCGGGAAGGAATGAGCAGTTCTTC.